The 21 T cell receptor beta chains reported below all come from one sample, sequenced in a study of T cell responses to AZD1222 COVID-19 vaccine. Sequenced by immunoSEQ multiplex PCR; TCRdb stores in-frame clones only, minus some. The sample holds more than 110,000 clones; nearly 95% are singletons and the top ten take roughly 3.6%. Here the sequenced sample was peripheral blood, taken 28 days after the second AZD1222 dose. These receptor sequences come from an adult who received the AZD1222 COVID-19 vaccine.

The rearrangement joins TRBV19 to TRBJ1-2, with D perhaps TRBD1 (6 bases). V was trimmed by 7 bases and J by 4 bases, leaving 19 bases between them. CDR1 LNHDA and CDR2 SQIVND come from the germline V gene (reference sequence). This CDR3 contains 15 residues. This chain's CDR3 is CASTAEAGESYGYTF. The CDR3 DNA reads TGTGCCAGTACAGCGGAGGCAGGGGAATCCTATGGCTACACCTTC.

This chain uses TRBV6-5 with TRBJ1-1; D is unclear. CDR1 is MNHEY and CDR2 is SVGAGI in the germline V gene. This CDR3 is 13 amino acids long. The V and J ends lost 2 bases and 9 bases respectively, with 13 bases between them. CDR3 bases: TGTGCCAGCAGTTACGAGGGCCGTTCCCAAGCTTTCTTT. Translating gives CASSYEGRSQAFF.

This chain joins TRBV11-2 and TRBJ1-1, with D hard to call. There are 14 residues in the CDR3. Germline assignment: CDR1 SGHAT and CDR2 FQNNGV. Between the trimmed V and J ends, which lost 0 bases and 11 bases, there was a span of 16 bases. The CDR3 sequence: CASSLEATFNGAFF. For the CDR3, the DNA is TGTGCCAGCAGCTTAGAGGCGACGTTCAATGGCGCTTTCTTT.

J is TRBJ2-1 and V is TRBV6-5; 8 nucleotides agree with TRBD2. The CDR3 is 15 residues long. Germline V gene sequence: CDR1 MNHEY, CDR2 SVGAGI. V was pared by 0 bases and J by 7 bases, with 5 bases of the junction left unmatched. CDR3 DNA: TGTGCCAGCAGTTACTCCAGGACTAGCTTTAATGAGCAGTTCTTC. It encodes CASSYSRTSFNEQFF.

The CDR3 region is CASSPDRGNYGYTF. In nucleotides, the CDR3 is TGCGCCAGCAGTCCGGACAGGGGGAACTATGGCTACACCTTC. This chain uses TRBV5-1 with TRBJ1-2; 10 positions agree with TRBD1. Germline CDR1 SGHRS, CDR2 YFSETQ. The CDR3 totals 14 residues. The V and J ends lost 5 bases and 2 bases, in that order; junction bases with no gene match: 3.

Worth noting for this clone: Its ends do not fully match the called genes, so a read error is possible. V and J are TRBV6-1 and TRBJ1-2; weak D call: TRBD1 (5 bases). This CDR3 has 13 residues. CDR1 MNHNS and CDR2 SASEGT come from the germline V gene. Here the CDR3 reads CASRDDKGYGYTF. DNA of the CDR3: TGTGCCAGCCGTGACGATAAGGGGTATGGCTACACCTTC.

The V and J genes are TRBV7-9 and TRBJ1-4; TRBD1 matches 8 bases. CDR1 is SEHNR, CDR2 FQNEAQ, per germline (reference sequence). V dropped 2 bases and J dropped 13; count of bases not matched to a gene: 9. The CDR3 contains 14 residues. CDR3 protein: CASSLWTGPEGLFF. In nucleotides, the CDR3 is TGTGCCAGCAGCTTATGGACAGGGCCTGAAGGACTGTTTTTT.

The rearrangement uses TRBV7-9 and TRBJ2-2; the D is unclear. Germline V CDR1 and CDR2: SEHNR, FQNEAQ (reference sequence). This CDR3 is 18 amino acids long. V was trimmed by 4 bases and J by 7 bases, leaving 25 bases between them. CDR3: CASSSPYDSPLLGGELFF. The CDR3 DNA sequence: TGTGCCAGCAGCTCCCCTTATGACTCCCCACTTCTAGGCGGGGAGCTGTTTTTT.

This chain links TRBV6-6 with TRBJ2-2, with TRBD1 identical over 8 bases. Losses at the gene ends were 7 bases for V and 6 bases for J; bases not matched to a gene: 7. This CDR3 contains 14 residues. Germline V gene sequence: CDR1 MNHNY, CDR2 SVGAGI (reference sequence). The CDR3 DNA follows: TGTGCCAGCAAGGCATGGGACAGGTCCGGGGAGCTGTTTTTT. It translates to CASKAWDRSGELFF.

This clone showed up just once. The V and J genes are TRBV4-2 and TRBJ2-6; D might be TRBD2 (5 bases). The germline V and J ends were trimmed by 1 base and 0 bases, with 10 bases remaining between them. Germline CDR1 reads LGHNA; CDR2 reads YNFKEQ. This CDR3 comprises 17 residues. CDR3 nucleotides: TGTGCCAGCAGCCAAGGAAGCGGAGCCTCTGGGGCCAACGTCCTGACTTTC. The encoded protein is CASSQGSGASGANVLTF.

V and J are TRBV11-2 and TRBJ2-3, with D possibly TRBD2 on 5 matching bases. This CDR3 region has 14 residues. V dropped 3 bases and J dropped 14 bases, with 21 bases sitting between them. Germline V gene lookup returns CDR1 SGHAT and CDR2 FQNNGV. The CDR3 DNA sequence: TGTGCCAGCAGCTTGGACTCCACCTCTCCTTCCGGGTATTTT. Amino acids: CASSLDSTSPSGYF. The whole variable domain, remainder taken from reference TRBV11-2 and TRBJ2-3, is EAGVAQSPRYKIIEKRQSVAFWCNPISGHATLYWYQQILGQGPKLLIQFQNNGVVDDSQLPKDRFSAERLKGVDSTLKIQPAKLEDSAVYLCASSLDSTSPSGYFGPGTRLTVL.

This clone appeared once. The chain combines TRBV6-5 with TRBJ1-5; D is possibly TRBD1 (6 bases). Between the trimmed V and J ends, which lost 6 bases and 7 bases, there was a span of 19 bases. This CDR3 contains 15 residues. Germline CDR1 MNHEY, CDR2 SVGAGI. Here the CDR3 DNA reads TGTGCCAGCAGCCCCGGACAGAAACTGAGCCAGCCCCAGCATTTT. Encoded protein: CASSPGQKLSQPQHF.

This sequence joins TRBV3-1 (or the pseudogene TRBV3-2) and TRBJ1-1; D gene ambiguous. V was clipped by 1 base and J by 0 bases, with 12 bases between them. There are 16 residues in the CDR3. Germline-derived CDR1 and CDR2 are LGHDT and YNNKEL (reference sequence). CDR3 protein: CASSQVADKMNTEAFF. The CDR3 DNA is TGTGCCAGCAGCCAAGTCGCAGACAAAATGAACACTGAAGCTTTCTTT.

The J gene is TRBJ2-5, the V gene TRBV2, with TRBD2 identical over 11 bases. The length of the CDR3 is 16 residues. V lost 7 bases to trimming and J lost 4 bases; unmatched junction nucleotides: 11. Germline CDR1 reads SNHLY; CDR2 reads FYNNEI. CDR3 region: CASKSNPGLAGETQYF. The CDR3 DNA is TGTGCCAGCAAATCTAACCCTGGACTAGCGGGAGAGACCCAGTACTTC.

The genes are TRBV7-2 and TRBJ2-7; 13 nucleotides align to TRBD2. The junction had 10 bases not matched to a gene; V was cut back by 5 bases and J by 6 bases. Germline V gene sequence: CDR1 SGHTA, CDR2 FQGNSA. This CDR3 has 16 residues. In nucleotides, the CDR3 is TGTGCCAGCAGCCCCATAGGGCGGACTAGCGGGAGCGAGCAGTACTTC. It is translated as CASSPIGRTSGSEQYF.

This chain joins TRBV15 and TRBJ1-5; no firm D call. Trimming cost V 1 base and J 0 bases, with 16 bases left between them. The V gene's germline CDR1 is LNHNV and CDR2 YYDKDF (reference sequence). The CDR3 is 18 amino acids. CDR3 region: CATSRGLTQNYSNQPQHF. The CDR3 DNA is TGTGCCACCAGCAGAGGATTGACACAGAATTATAGCAATCAGCCCCAGCATTTT.

The rearrangement links TRBV10-3 to TRBJ2-2, with 7 bases lining up with TRBD2. The germline V gene has CDR1 ENHRY and CDR2 SYGVKD. Trimming at V came to 0 bases and at J to 4 bases, leaving 8 bases not matched to a gene. CDR3 size: 17 residues. The CDR3 reads CAISESAWERGTGELFF. In DNA, the CDR3 is TGTGCCATCAGTGAGTCCGCCTGGGAGCGGGGCACCGGGGAGCTGTTTTTT.

V gene TRBV12-3 or TRBV12-4 combines with J gene TRBJ1-4, with 7 bases aligning to TRBD1. The V and J ends lost 6 bases and 8 bases, in that order; junction bases with no gene match: 6. The CDR3 extends over 13 amino acids. CDR3 region: CASRLQGWEKLFF. Written as DNA, the CDR3 is TGTGCCAGCAGACTACAGGGGTGGGAAAAACTGTTTTTT.

This rearrangement joins TRBV3-1 (or the pseudogene TRBV3-2) to TRBJ1-2; 9 nucleotides line up with TRBD1. The CDR3 loop spans 16 amino acids. Per germline, CDR1 LGHDT and CDR2 YNNKEL (reference sequence). The junction had 12 bases not matched to a gene; V was cut back by 3 bases and J by 7 bases. CDR3 in amino acids: CASSQLPGQGSGGYTF. The CDR3, as DNA: TGTGCCAGCAGCCAGTTGCCGGGACAGGGCAGTGGTGGCTACACCTTC.

This chain joins TRBV19 and TRBJ2-1; the D gene is possibly TRBD2 (5 bases). V was pared by 0 bases and J by 3 bases, with 15 bases between. The CDR3 is made up of 17 amino acids. Germline CDR1 LNHDA, CDR2 SQIVND (reference sequence). The CDR3 DNA reads TGTGCCAGTAGTATAGAGCCCGAGTCGACTATCTACAATGAGCAGTTCTTC. It specifies CASSIEPESTIYNEQFF.

The V and J genes are TRBV5-1 and TRBJ2-1, with 10 bases aligning to TRBD1. The germline gives CDR1 SGHRS, CDR2 YFSETQ. The CDR3 is made up of 15 amino acids. Unmatched junction bases numbered 6, after V lost 4 bases and J lost 5 bases. The CDR3, as DNA: TGCGCCAGCAGCGCCGGGACAGGGGAACACAATGAGCAGTTCTTC. Residues: CASSAGTGEHNEQFF.